This TCR beta chain was obtained from a study of T cell repertoires in cytomegalovirus infection. Across the whole study: Recently identified HLA-C-restricted CMV epitopes were among the peptides used. It was the public TCR beta signatures that indicated both CMV infection and matching HLA type. General observations from the study: People with CMV and the relevant HLA were identified by cumulative public TCR beta family frequency. CMV-specific TCR beta clonotypes restricted by HLA-C dominated the ex vivo response.

A note on this clonotype: Its specificity is unknown.

The V gene's germline CDR1 is SNHLY and CDR2 FYNNEI. This CDR3 is built from 13 residues. The germline V and J ends were trimmed by 9 bases and 5 bases, with 16 bases remaining between them. MiXCR, applied by TCRdb to the reads, yields one record per CDR3 protein. The table has roughly 860,000 distinct CDR3 sequences, over 25% seen once; the top ten hold under 15%. The sample in question was cultured CD8+ T cells from PBMCs, obtained from culture after CMV antigen stimulation. The chain combines TRBV2 with TRBJ1-1, with a possible D match to TRBD1 (6 bases). This receptor was obtained from a human donor in good health (CMV status not recorded). Some clones in this sample may be carry-over from other donors' samples. CDR3 DNA: TGTGCCAGTCCCCTTACAGGGTCGACTGAAGCTTTCTTT. Translating gives CASPLTGSTEAFF.